Presented here are 30 T cell receptor beta chains from one specimen sequenced in a study of cytomegalovirus exposure and HLA in healthy donors. Sequencing used immunoSEQ multiplex PCR; TCRdb keeps in-frame clones, though not all of them. Of 200,000 or so clones detected, approximately 82% appear once; the ten largest clones hold roughly 12%. Sequencing was done on a sample of PBMCs. The receptor set was obtained from a woman in her twenties or thirties in good health and CMV-seropositive.

The sample holds one count of this clone. The genes are TRBV4-1 and TRBJ2-7, with 8 bases aligning to TRBD2. Germline assignment: CDR1 MGHRA and CDR2 YSYEKL. The CDR3 has 15 amino acids. V shed 0 bases and J 6 bases; nucleotides not matched to a gene: 7. In nucleotides, the CDR3 is TGCGCCAGCAGCCAAGATGCGCCGGGAGGGCTCGAGCAGTACTTC. Translating gives CASSQDAPGGLEQYF.

This chain joins TRBV29-1 and TRBJ2-2, with 12 bases fitting TRBD2. Trimming removed 4 bases from V and 4 bases from J; junction bases left unmatched: 7. CDR1 is SQVTM and CDR2 is ANQGSEA in the germline V gene. The CDR3 runs 16 residues. The CDR3 nucleotides read TGCAGCGTTGCTAGCGGGAGGGCCCCCAGCACCGGGGAGCTGTTTTTT. Translation: CSVASGRAPSTGELFF.

The V and J genes are TRBV6-6 and TRBJ1-1; 7 bases agree with TRBD1. Germline CDR1 MNHNY, CDR2 SVGAGI (reference sequence). The CDR3 extends over 15 amino acids. The V gene end was trimmed by 5 bases and the J gene end by 2 bases; junction bases not matched to a gene: 8. The CDR3 DNA follows: TGTGCCAGCAGTGACCACAGGGGACCAAACACTGAAGCTTTCTTT. As protein: CASSDHRGPNTEAFF.

This clone came up a few times. V is TRBV19 and J is TRBJ2-2; TRBD2 matches at 11 bases. CDR1 is LNHDA and CDR2 is SQIVND in the germline V gene (reference sequence). V shed 5 bases and J 5 bases; nucleotides not matched to a gene: 1. This CDR3 contains 14 residues. CDR3 sequence reads: CASSGLAGTGELFF. CDR3 coding DNA: TGTGCCAGTAGTGGACTAGCGGGTACCGGGGAGCTGTTTTTT.

This clone was seen just once. This chain joins TRBV7-8 and TRBJ1-5; D might be TRBD1 (6 bases). V gave up 3 bases and J gave up 3 bases, with 9 bases separating them. The CDR3 sequence is 14 residues long. Germline V gene sequence: CDR1 SGHVS, CDR2 FQNEAQ. The CDR3 DNA sequence: TGTGCCAGCAGCTTTCAGGGGACCAATCAGCCCCAGCATTTT. Translating gives CASSFQGTNQPQHF. Full variable domain (remainder filled in from reference TRBV7-8 and TRBJ1-5): GAGVSQSPRYKVAKRGQDVALRCDPISGHVSLFWYQQALGQGPEFLTYFQNEAQLDKSGLPSDRFFAERPEGSVSTLKIQRTQQEDSAVYLCASSFQGTNQPQHFGDGTRLSIL.

The V and J genes are TRBV25-1 and TRBJ1-3; 7 nucleotides line up with TRBD1. Losses at the gene ends were 4 bases for V and 4 bases for J; bases not matched to a gene: 1. The CDR3 length is 13 residues. CDR1 and CDR2 (germline): MGHDK, SYGVNS. The CDR3 sequence: CASSGGQGNTIYF. The CDR3 DNA reads TGTGCCAGCAGTGGGGGACAGGGAAACACCATATATTTT.

V and J are TRBV9 and TRBJ2-7; TRBD1 agrees at 9 bases. Germline trimming cut 3 bases from V and 7 bases from J; bases unmatched to any gene: 8. This CDR3 contains 14 residues. Looked up from germline, CDR1 is SGDLS and CDR2 is YYNGEE. CDR3 coding DNA: TGTGCCAGCAGCGCAGGGGACAGGGTGAAAGAGCAGTACTTC. This translates into CASSAGDRVKEQYF.

At least ten counts were recorded for this clone. The chain carries TRBV2 and TRBJ1-2; tentative D call: TRBD1 (5 bases). V was cut by 6 bases and J by 4 bases, with 21 bases left in between. The V gene's germline CDR1 is SNHLY and CDR2 FYNNEI. The CDR3 runs to 16 residues. CDR3 coding DNA: TGTGCCAGCAGCCTTAGACAGACGTTGCCGGGCTATGGCTACACCTTC. Translated: CASSLRQTLPGYGYTF. Using reference TRBV2 and TRBJ1-2 for the parts outside the CDR3, the full variable domain is EPEVTQTPSHQVTQMGQEVILRCVPISNHLYFYWYRQILGQKVEFLVSFYNNEISEKSEIFDDQFSVERPDGSNFTLKIRSTKLEDSAMYFCASSLRQTLPGYGYTFGSGTRLTVV.

In regard to this clone: At one end, the junction sequence differs from germline, possibly due to a read error. The chain combines TRBV20-1 with TRBJ1-2; D unclear. The CDR3 loop spans 11 amino acids. The germline gives CDR1 DFQATT, CDR2 SNEGSKA (reference sequence). The CDR3 DNA sequence: TGCAGTGCTAGTCGTAATAGGAGAATTCCCTTC. It encodes CSASRNRRIPF.

This chain connects TRBV28 to TRBJ2-1; a possible D gene is TRBD1 (6 bases). V lost 6 bases to trimming and J lost 4 bases, with 19 bases between them. Looked up from germline, CDR1 is MDHEN and CDR2 is SYDVKM. CDR3 size: 16 residues. The CDR3 is CASRVYRAGHYNEQFF. CDR3 in DNA: TGTGCCAGCAGGGTGTACAGGGCCGGTCATTACAATGAGCAGTTCTTC. The whole variable domain, filled in from reference TRBV28 and TRBJ2-1, reads DVKVTQSSRYLVKRTGEKVFLECVQDMDHENMFWYRQDPGLGLRLIYFSYDVKMKEKGDIPEGYSVSREKKERFSLILESASTNQTSMYLCASRVYRAGHYNEQFFGPGTRLTVL.

V gene TRBV11-3 combines with J gene TRBJ2-7; tentatively, D is TRBD2 (6 bases). The CDR3 extends over 13 amino acids. Germline values: CDR1 SGHNT, CDR2 YENEEA. Deletions cut 1 base from V and 5 bases from J, with 9 bases between. The chain's CDR3 is CASSLGTIDEQYF. CDR3 in DNA: TGTGCCAGCAGCTTAGGGACTATTGACGAGCAGTACTTC.

The chain recombines TRBV28 with TRBJ1-5; the D gene is possibly TRBD1 (5 bases). There are 16 residues in the CDR3. V dropped 2 bases and J dropped 0 bases, with 11 bases sitting between them. Germline-derived CDR1 and CDR2 are MDHEN and SYDVKM. CDR3 in amino acids: CASSLRQGSSNQPQHF. The CDR3 region has the DNA TGTGCCAGCAGTTTACGGCAGGGTAGTAGCAATCAGCCCCAGCATTTT.

To note about this clone: At the DNA level, this CDR3 is encoded by other sequences in the same sample as well. The chain links TRBV6-5 to TRBJ2-7; D might be TRBD2 (6 bases). Germline values: CDR1 MNHEY, CDR2 SVGAGI. V gave up 2 bases and J gave up 4 bases, with 15 bases separating them. The CDR3 consists of 15 residues. CDR3 in amino acids: CASSYRRAGIYEQYF. The CDR3 DNA sequence: TGTGCCAGCAGTTACAGAAGGGCGGGGATTTACGAGCAGTACTTC.

The rearrangement joins TRBV15 to TRBJ1-4; the D gene is possibly TRBD1 (5 bases). Germline values: CDR1 LNHNV, CDR2 YYDKDF (reference sequence). This CDR3 is built from 16 residues. V was shortened by 0 bases and J by 7 bases, with 15 bases between the two germline ends. The CDR3 DNA reads TGTGCCACCAGCAGAGATGCAGGGCTGAACCTTGAAAAACTGTTTTTT. Translated: CATSRDAGLNLEKLFF.

The J gene is TRBJ1-3, the V gene TRBV30; D is ambiguous. CDR1 and CDR2 from the germline V gene are GTSNPN and SVGIG (reference sequence). This CDR3 is built from 15 residues. V shed 0 bases and J shed 0 bases, with 9 bases lying between them. The CDR3 here is CAWSVGAHSGNTIYF. CDR3 coding DNA: TGTGCCTGGAGTGTCGGAGCTCACTCTGGAAACACCATATATTTT.

V gene TRBV18 combines with J gene TRBJ2-3; the D is unclear. The germline V gene has CDR1 KGHSH and CDR2 LQKENI. This CDR3 region has 16 residues. V lost 0 bases and J lost 6, with 16 bases in between. CDR3 DNA: TGTGCCAGCTCACCACCAAGTCCTTATACTGAGGATACGCAGTATTTT. It yields the protein CASSPPSPYTEDTQYF. The variable domain in full, with the rest retrieved from reference TRBV18 and TRBJ2-3, is NAGVMQNPRHLVRRRGQEARLRCSPMKGHSHVYWYRQLPEEGLKFMVYLQKENIIDESGMPKERFSAEFPKEGPSILRIQQVVRGDSAAYFCASSPPSPYTEDTQYFGPGTRLTVL.

This sequence joins TRBV18 and TRBJ1-1; no reliable D call. Germline values: CDR1 KGHSH, CDR2 LQKENI. The CDR3 runs to 12 residues. The V end was cut by 5 bases, the J end by 1 base, with 5 bases between. CDR3 in DNA: TGTGCCAGCTCAATTAGGAACACTGAAGCTTTCTTT. Protein: CASSIRNTEAFF.

The CDR3 spells CASSLSRTAGNTIYF. DNA of the CDR3: TGTGCCAGCAGTCTTAGTCGGACAGCAGGAAACACCATATATTTT. The rearrangement links TRBV6-5 to TRBJ1-3; D possibly corresponds to TRBD1 (6 bases). The CDR3 totals 15 residues. V gave up 5 bases and J gave up 4 bases, with 15 bases separating them. Germline values: CDR1 MNHEY, CDR2 SVGAGI.

The chain has TRBV6-5 and TRBJ1-2, with D possibly being TRBD1 (5 bases). V gave up 2 bases and J gave up 8 bases, with 15 bases separating them. The CDR3 loop spans 14 amino acids. The germline CDR1 and CDR2 sequences are MNHEY and SVGAGI. The CDR3 here is CASSYGGGSRGYTF. The CDR3 region has the DNA TGTGCCAGCAGTTACGGGGGGGGTTCCAGAGGCTACACCTTC.

This chain uses TRBV7-8 with TRBJ1-5; D remains ambiguous. The CDR3 covers 14 residues. Deletions cut 4 bases from V and 3 bases from J, with 10 bases between. Germline CDR1 reads SGHVS; CDR2 reads FQNEAQ. The CDR3 sequence is CASSSLVVNQPQHF. The CDR3 DNA reads as TGTGCCAGCAGCTCTCTAGTCGTCAATCAGCCCCAGCATTTT.

J is TRBJ2-3 and V is TRBV6-5, with 9 bases aligning to TRBD2. J lost 5 bases, V lost 6 bases, and 6 bases had no gene match. This CDR3 spans 14 amino acids. Looked up from germline, CDR1 is MNHEY and CDR2 is SVGAGI. The CDR3 region has the DNA TGTGCCAGCAGGATCTTAGCGGGAGAAGATACGCAGTATTTT. The encoded protein is CASRILAGEDTQYF.

This clone showed up just a few times. The chain carries TRBV5-1 and TRBJ2-7, with D perhaps matching TRBD2 (5 bases). Germline values: CDR1 SGHRS, CDR2 YFSETQ. The V gene lost 7 bases and the J gene lost 3 bases, with 14 bases spanning the gap. This CDR3 spans 13 amino acids. CDR3 sequence (DNA): TGCGCCAGCTCCTGGGAGTGGGGCTACGAGCAGTACTTC. Amino acids: CASSWEWGYEQYF.

The chain links TRBV28 to TRBJ1-2; D not certain. The CDR3 extends over 12 amino acids. V was clipped by 8 bases and J by 8 bases, with 15 bases between them. CDR1 and CDR2 from the germline V gene are MDHEN and SYDVKM. In DNA form, the CDR3 reads TGTGCCAGCGCACCGAATTCAGGAGGCTACACCTTC. Protein product: CASAPNSGGYTF.

The chain links TRBV10-3 to TRBJ2-2; D is possibly TRBD2 (5 bases). CDR1 ENHRY and CDR2 SYGVKD come from the germline V gene. This CDR3 region has 14 residues. V dropped 6 bases and J dropped 5 bases, with 13 bases sitting between them. DNA for the CDR3: TGTGCCATCAGCGGCTTGGGGAGAACCGGGGAGCTGTTTTTT. It specifies CAISGLGRTGELFF.

This chain connects TRBV6-1 to TRBJ2-7; D is perhaps TRBD1 (5 bases). V was trimmed by 0 bases and J by 4 bases, leaving 16 bases between them. Germline values: CDR1 MNHNS, CDR2 SASEGT. This CDR3 contains 16 residues. The CDR3: CASSEALQGIRYEQYF. The CDR3 DNA reads as TGTGCCAGCAGTGAAGCGCTTCAGGGTATTCGGTACGAGCAGTACTTC.

The genes are TRBV5-4 and TRBJ2-1; D may be TRBD1 (6 bases). V shed 5 bases and J shed 4 bases, with 16 bases lying between them. CDR1 SGHNT and CDR2 YYREEE come from the germline V gene (reference sequence). This CDR3 contains 15 residues. The CDR3 DNA follows: TGTGCCAGCAGTTTACGGGACACTAGTTACAATGAGCAGTTCTTC. As protein: CASSLRDTSYNEQFF. The whole variable domain, remainder taken from reference TRBV5-4 and TRBJ2-1, is ETGVTQSPTHLIKTRGQQVTLRCSSQSGHNTVSWYQQALGQGPQFIFQYYREEENGRGNFPPRFSGLQFPNYSSELNVNALELDDSALYLCASSLRDTSYNEQFFGPGTRLTVL.

The CDR3 DNA reads TGTGCCAGCAGCCAAGGAGCTTTCAGGGGGGACACAGATACGCAGTATTTT. This encodes CASSQGAFRGDTDTQYF. J is TRBJ2-3 and V is TRBV4-2, with a possible D match to TRBD1 (7 bases). The CDR3 spans 17 residues. V was clipped by 1 base and J by 2 bases, with 16 bases between them. In germline, CDR1 is LGHNA, CDR2 YNFKEQ.

The rearrangement joins TRBV13 to TRBJ2-7; a weak D match, TRBD1 (6 bases). CDR1 is PRHDT, CDR2 FYEKMQ, per germline (reference sequence). The ends were cut back, 5 bases at V and 7 bases at J, with 21 bases in the middle. This CDR3 contains 15 residues. For the CDR3, the DNA is TGTGCCAGCAGCCCCCTTGGGGGCCTTCGTCGGGAGCAGTACTTC. This sequence encodes CASSPLGGLRREQYF.

The rearrangement links TRBV7-2 to TRBJ1-1; the D gene is possibly TRBD1 (5 bases). Per germline, CDR1 SGHTA and CDR2 FQGNSA. Trimming stripped 7 bases from V and 3 bases from J, with 12 bases between. This CDR3 spans 13 amino acids. The CDR3: CASIRVSDTEAFF. The CDR3 DNA follows: TGTGCCAGCATCAGGGTTTCTGACACTGAAGCTTTCTTT.

The genes are TRBV2 and TRBJ2-7, with D possibly being TRBD2 (6 bases). The CDR3 consists of 13 residues. V dropped 7 bases and J dropped 0 bases, with 10 bases sitting between them. CDR1 is SNHLY, CDR2 FYNNEI, per germline. CDR3: CASTRETSYEQYF. CDR3 in DNA: TGTGCCAGCACCCGGGAGACCTCCTACGAGCAGTACTTC.